The clone carrying this TCR beta chain has a count of ten or more. Germline-derived CDR1 and CDR2 are LGHNT and FRNRAP. The length of the CDR3 is 16 residues. J gave up 9 bases and V 6 bases, and 10 bases lay outside the gene matches. The investigators amplified TCR beta CDR3 regions from RNA transcripts. Using the HTBI primer set, a first-round RT-PCR was run on the TCR CDR3. One entry per CDR3 protein, called by TCRdb with MiXCR from the multiplex PCR reads. The table lists fewer than 750,000 distinct CDR3 sequences, more than 12% of them singletons, with about 12% in the top ten. The sample is drawn from a study of T cells in Graves' hyperthyroidism and ophthalmopathy.

Sequenced sample: blood. The TCR originated in a woman aged 45-59 years with Graves' ophthalmopathy. The genes are TRBV12-5 and TRBJ2-1; 14 bases are a match to TRBD2. Here the CDR3 reads CASGPSGTSGRGEQFF. The CDR3 DNA sequence: TGTGCTAGTGGCCCCTCCGGGACTAGCGGGAGAGGTGAGCAGTTCTTC.